This TCR beta chain was retrieved from a study of T cells in localized non-small cell lung cancer. Findings and limits, study-wide: In uninvolved adjacent lung, T cell clonality reached its highest value, exceeding tumor. Median detection of top 100 tumor clones in adjacent lung was approximately 50 clones.

This clone was recorded a few times. Its target is unknown. The data were produced by immunoSEQ multiplex PCR, yet TCRdb's version contains in-frame clones alone and is incomplete. The sample comprises about 2,900 clones, approximately 24% of which are singletons, and approximately 20% rests with the top ten. Sequences were derived from lung tumor tissue, sampled before any cancer treatment. The sequence was obtained from a man between 40 and 75 years old with stage I lung adenocarcinoma.

DNA for the CDR3: TGTGCCAGCAGCTTCGGGACTACCATACAAGAGACCCAGTACTTC. Translation gives CASSFGTTIQETQYF. V usage is TRBV11-3 and J usage is TRBJ2-5; 7 positions agree with TRBD2. The CDR3 is 15 amino acids. The trim removed 3 bases at V and 2 bases at J, leaving 6 bases unmatched. Germline V gene lookup returns CDR1 SGHNT and CDR2 YENEEA.